This T cell receptor beta chain is from a study of OX40 agonist ivuxolimab in advanced cancers. Study details: Patients in the trial were receiving intravenous ivuxolimab every 2 weeks, at doses of 0.01 to 10 mg/kg. Patients were roughly 87% male with ages about 20 to 79, mean around 61.

Concerning this clone: Its target is not known.

Profiling relied on immunoSEQ multiplex PCR, and the TCRdb table lists in-frame clones only, not all of them. The sample holds some 50,000 clones; 90% are singletons and the top ten take approximately 4.6%. Samples were taken at baseline and on day 1 of cycles 4 and 7. This CDR3 contains 15 residues. Germline V gene sequence: CDR1 SNHLY, CDR2 FYNNEI. The V end lost 5 bases, the J end lost 0 bases, and 12 bases lay between the germline ends. Study-level points and caveats: Low clonal expansion, among the lowest seen, marked partial responders at 0.1-3.0 mg/kg.

V and J are TRBV2 and TRBJ2-3; weak D call: TRBD1 (6 bases). The clonotype comes from an adult with an advanced solid tumor such as melanoma, head and neck, liver or kidney cancer. This specimen was CD4+ or CD8+ T cells sorted from blood, taken in a trial of the OX40 agonist ivuxolimab. CDR3 protein: CASSPLGGSTDTQYF. The CDR3 bases are TGTGCCAGCAGTCCCCTAGGGGGTAGCACAGATACGCAGTATTTT.